The rows below give T cell receptor beta chains drawn from one sample of a study of T-cell memory formation after mild COVID-19. MiXCR, run by TCRdb on the 5' RACE reads, gives a single entry per CDR3 protein. The data hold under 300,000 distinct CDR3 sequences, with 15% to 20% observed a single time. The sample was PBMCs or a T cell subset sorted from them (not recorded which). Every receptor here comes from a man aged 18 to 29 who had mild COVID-19 (a few samples of this study predate the infection). Cell type and time point are not known. The conserved cysteine and the conserved F or W are not part of the CDR3 here. The order of the fields is D gene, V gene, CDR3 protein. A D gene is named only where the DNA matches it firmly.

D: .
V: TRBV7-3
CDR3: ASSFAQGEQF

D: .
V: TRBV2
CDR3: ASSDHNYGYT

D: TRBD2
V: TRBV28
CDR3: ASSLGLATLDTQY

D: .
V: TRBV2
CDR3: ASKENTEAF

D: .
V: TRBV5-1
CDR3: ASSLAFLNEQF

D: TRBD2
V: TRBV12-3/TRBV12-4
CDR3: ASSTGTSESTQY

D: .
V: TRBV5-1
CDR3: ASSLLSDASNEQF

D: .
V: TRBV6-2/TRBV6-3
CDR3: ASSYLAGRHEQF

D: TRBD2
V: TRBV20-1
CDR3: SARASLAGVTDTQY

D: TRBD1
V: TRBV4-3
CDR3: ASSPLPGQSFYGYT

D: TRBD2
V: TRBV7-6
CDR3: ASSLYSGGEQETQY

D: .
V: TRBV20-1
CDR3: SASRAEFTDTQY

D: TRBD1
V: TRBV6-2/TRBV6-3
CDR3: ASSYFGGQANSPLH

D: TRBD1
V: TRBV6-6
CDR3: ASRPQGAGEKLF

D: .
V: TRBV4-3
CDR3: ASSQEAEVGEKLF

D: TRBD1
V: TRBV5-1
CDR3: ASSPQGVTEAF

D: TRBD1
V: TRBV6-2/TRBV6-3
CDR3: ASRRTGDTGELF

D: .
V: TRBV30
CDR3: AWSESGAGNTEAF

D: TRBD1
V: TRBV6-1
CDR3: ASSVQGVSYEQY

D: .
V: TRBV12-3/TRBV12-4
CDR3: ASRVVLGAEAF

D: .
V: TRBV4-1
CDR3: ASSRYRYLDSPLH

D: .
V: TRBV7-3
CDR3: ASSLMEGETQY

D: TRBD1
V: TRBV5-5
CDR3: ASSLSDRVRETQY

D: .
V: TRBV4-3
CDR3: ASSQVGGALREQY

D: TRBD2
V: TRBV29-1
CDR3: SVRGGEAGELF

D: .
V: TRBV28
CDR3: ASRVGELSGNQPQH

D: TRBD1
V: TRBV5-5
CDR3: ASSSELTGIATEAF

D: .
V: TRBV5-5
CDR3: ASSLYGGQAETQY

D: .
V: TRBV4-2
CDR3: ASSQDPDRPYGYT

D: .
V: TRBV5-5
CDR3: ASSLIGTPIQPQH

D: .
V: TRBV7-6
CDR3: ASSPGSRNTEAF

D: TRBD1
V: TRBV7-2
CDR3: ASSKRPGQGTEQY

D: .
V: TRBV10-2
CDR3: ASSPALETQY

D: .
V: TRBV4-3
CDR3: ASSQDLPGPMLSYEQY

D: TRBD2
V: TRBV20-1
CDR3: SASAGTQETQY

D: TRBD1
V: TRBV20-1
CDR3: SAGTGYTDTQY

D: .
V: TRBV3-1
CDR3: ASSPYITPRATVLRTQY

D: .
V: TRBV9
CDR3: ASSDNYGYT

D: .
V: TRBV14
CDR3: ASSHGLVEQY

D: .
V: TRBV5-1
CDR3: ASSFDRATNEKLF

D: .
V: TRBV4-3
CDR3: ASSQRDVYGYT

D: TRBD1
V: TRBV11-2
CDR3: ASSLGGDRVGIQY

D: .
V: TRBV11-2
CDR3: ASSLALQGLS

D: TRBD1
V: TRBV12-3/TRBV12-4
CDR3: ASVDRGVYGYT

D: .
V: TRBV6-5
CDR3: ASSYLRGSGGYT

D: TRBD2
V: TRBV10-1
CDR3: ASSEAGRPYEQY

D: .
V: TRBV7-8
CDR3: ASSLADGLGNTEAF

D: .
V: TRBV5-1
CDR3: ASSITGGNQPQH

D: .
V: TRBV29-1
CDR3: SVRDHSYGYT